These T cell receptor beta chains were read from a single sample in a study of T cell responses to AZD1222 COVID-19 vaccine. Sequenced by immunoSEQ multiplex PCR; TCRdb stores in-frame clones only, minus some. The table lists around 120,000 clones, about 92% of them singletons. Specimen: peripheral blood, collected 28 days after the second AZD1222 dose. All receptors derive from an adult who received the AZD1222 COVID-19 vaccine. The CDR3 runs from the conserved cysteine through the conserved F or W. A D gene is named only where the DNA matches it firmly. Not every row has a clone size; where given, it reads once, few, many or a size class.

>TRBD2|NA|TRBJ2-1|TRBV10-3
CAISELAGGPLGNEQFF
TGTGCCATCAGTGAGTTAGCGGGAGGCCCCTTGGGCAATGAGCAGTTCTTC
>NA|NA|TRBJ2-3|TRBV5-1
CASNLRGDTQYF
TGCGCCAGCAACCTGAGGGGAGATACGCAGTATTTT
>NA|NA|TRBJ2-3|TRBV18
CASSPQGRGTDTQYF
TGTGCCAGCTCACCCCAGGGACGCGGCACAGATACGCAGTATTTT
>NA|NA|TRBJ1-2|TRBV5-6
CASSFGAQGYTF
TGTGCCAGCAGCTTTGGGGCACAGGGCTACACCTTC
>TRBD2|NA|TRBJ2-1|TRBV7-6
CASSPTSGRFGEQFF
TGTGCCAGCAGTCCTACTAGCGGGAGGTTTGGGGAGCAGTTCTTC
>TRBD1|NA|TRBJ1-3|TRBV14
CASSQRQGYGNTIYF
TGTGCCAGCAGCCAAAGACAGGGTTATGGAAACACCATATATTTT
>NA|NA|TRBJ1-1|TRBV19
CASRYTRGGDTEAFF
TGTGCCAGTAGATATACTAGGGGGGGAGACACTGAAGCTTTCTTT
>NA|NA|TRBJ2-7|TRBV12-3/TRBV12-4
CASSLMAGEQYF
TGTGCCAGCAGTTTAATGGCGGGAGAGCAGTACTTC
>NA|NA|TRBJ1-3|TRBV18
CASSPSPIVSGNTIYF
TGTGCCAGCTCACCAAGCCCAATCGTCTCTGGAAACACCATATATTTT
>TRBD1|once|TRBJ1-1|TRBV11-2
CASSHPTGAHLEAFF
TGTGCCAGCAGCCACCCGACAGGGGCCCACCTTGAAGCTTTCTTT
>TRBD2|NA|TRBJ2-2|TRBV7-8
CASSGRTSFSGELFF
TGTGCCAGCAGCGGGCGGACTAGTTTCTCCGGGGAGCTGTTTTTT
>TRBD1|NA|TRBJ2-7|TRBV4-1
CASSQDMGTGDEQYF
TGCGCCAGCAGCCAAGATATGGGGACAGGGGACGAGCAGTACTTC
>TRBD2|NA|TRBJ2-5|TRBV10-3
CAISGAGGVAGIQETQYF
TGTGCCATCAGTGGTGCGGGGGGTGTGGCAGGGATACAAGAGACCCAGTACTTC
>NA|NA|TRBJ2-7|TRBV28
CASSFDRFYEQYF
TGTGCCAGCAGTTTCGACAGGTTCTACGAGCAGTACTTC
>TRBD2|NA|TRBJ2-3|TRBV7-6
CASSSTSGRYTDTQYF
TGTGCCAGCAGCTCGACTAGCGGGAGGTACACAGATACGCAGTATTTT
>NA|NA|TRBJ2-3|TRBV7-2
CASSLGFVADTQYF
TGTGCCAGCAGCTTAGGCTTTGTAGCAGATACGCAGTATTTT
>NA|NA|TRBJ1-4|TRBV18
CASSSLGVEAEKLFF
TGTGCCAGCTCTTCGCTGGGGGTAGAGGCTGAAAAACTGTTTTTT
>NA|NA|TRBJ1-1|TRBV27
CASSLGRYTEAFF
TGTGCCAGCAGTTTGGGTCGCTACACTGAAGCTTTCTTT
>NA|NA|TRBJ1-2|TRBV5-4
CASSSRGGIMGSTGYTF
TGTGCCAGCAGCTCTCGGGGGGGCATCATGGGCTCTACTGGCTACACCTTC
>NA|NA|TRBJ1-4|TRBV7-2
CASSSQGTQGEKLFF
TGTGCCAGCAGCTCACAAGGGACTCAGGGTGAAAAACTGTTTTTT
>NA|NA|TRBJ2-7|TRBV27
CASSSRNIYEQYF
TGTGCCAGCAGTTCCAGGAATATCTACGAGCAGTACTTC
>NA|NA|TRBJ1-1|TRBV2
CASSSQSYTEAFF
TGTGCCAGCAGCTCACAGAGCTACACTGAAGCTTTCTTT
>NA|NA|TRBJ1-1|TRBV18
CASSPQKGTGTEAFF
TGTGCCAGCTCACCACAGAAAGGGACGGGCACTGAAGCTTTCTTT
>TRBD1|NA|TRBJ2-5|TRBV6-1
CASSEGQVGQETQYF
TGTGCCAGCAGTGAGGGACAGGTGGGGCAAGAGACCCAGTACTTC
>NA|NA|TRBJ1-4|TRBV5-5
CASSLGGSNEKLFF
TGTGCCAGCAGCTTGGGGGGCTCTAATGAAAAACTGTTTTTT
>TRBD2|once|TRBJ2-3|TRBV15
CATSRAMFASGGPLSTDTQYF
TGTGCCACCAGCAGAGCTATGTTCGCTAGCGGGGGACCTCTTAGCACAGATACGCAGTATTTT
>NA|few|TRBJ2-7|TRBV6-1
CASSEMDATFEQYF
TGTGCCAGCAGTGAAATGGACGCTACCTTCGAGCAGTACTTC
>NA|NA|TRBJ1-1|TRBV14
CASTQLGTGGGTEAFF
TGTGCCAGCACTCAACTCGGCACGGGGGGCGGCACTGAAGCTTTCTTT
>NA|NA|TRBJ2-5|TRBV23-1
CASYLPGTGAGTQYF
TGCGCCAGCTATCTACCCGGGACTGGTGCTGGGACCCAGTACTTC
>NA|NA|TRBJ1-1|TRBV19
CASSNTGVWEAFF
TGTGCCAGTAGTAATACCGGGGTATGGGAAGCTTTCTTT
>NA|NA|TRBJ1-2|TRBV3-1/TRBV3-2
CASGTLGDYGYTF
TGTGCCAGCGGAACACTAGGAGACTATGGCTACACCTTC
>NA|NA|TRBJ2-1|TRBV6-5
CASRGYQGTEQFF
TGTGCCAGCAGGGGGTACCAGGGGACTGAGCAGTTCTTC
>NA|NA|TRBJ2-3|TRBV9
CASSPRASTDTQYF
TGTGCCAGCAGCCCTCGAGCAAGCACAGATACGCAGTATTTT